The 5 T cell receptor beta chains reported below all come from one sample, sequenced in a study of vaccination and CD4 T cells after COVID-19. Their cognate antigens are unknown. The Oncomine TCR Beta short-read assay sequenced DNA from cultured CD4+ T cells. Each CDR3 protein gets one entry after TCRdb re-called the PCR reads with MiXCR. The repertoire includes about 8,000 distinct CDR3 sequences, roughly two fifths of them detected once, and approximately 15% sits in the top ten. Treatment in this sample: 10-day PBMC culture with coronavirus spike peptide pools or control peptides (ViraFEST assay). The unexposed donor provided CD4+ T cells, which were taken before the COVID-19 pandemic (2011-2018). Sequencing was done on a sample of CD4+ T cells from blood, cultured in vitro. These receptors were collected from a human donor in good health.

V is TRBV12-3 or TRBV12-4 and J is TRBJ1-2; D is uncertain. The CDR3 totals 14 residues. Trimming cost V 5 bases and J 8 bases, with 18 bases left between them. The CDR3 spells CASSEHGRGAGYTF. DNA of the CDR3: TGTGCCAGCAGTGAGCACGGCCGTGGAGCCGGCTACACCTTC.

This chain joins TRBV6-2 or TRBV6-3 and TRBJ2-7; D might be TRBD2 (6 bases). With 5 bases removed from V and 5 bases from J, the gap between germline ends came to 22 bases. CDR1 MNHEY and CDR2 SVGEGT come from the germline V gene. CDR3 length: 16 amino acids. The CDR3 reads CASSSIQDGGLDEQYF. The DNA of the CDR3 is TGTGCCAGCAGTAGTATCCAGGACGGGGGATTGGACGAGCAGTACTTC.

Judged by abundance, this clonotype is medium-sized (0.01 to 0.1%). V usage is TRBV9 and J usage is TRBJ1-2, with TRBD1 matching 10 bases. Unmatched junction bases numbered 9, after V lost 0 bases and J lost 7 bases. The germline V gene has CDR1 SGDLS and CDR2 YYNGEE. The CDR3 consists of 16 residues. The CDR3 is CASSVELWDRGGGYTF. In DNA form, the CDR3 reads TGTGCCAGCAGCGTAGAACTTTGGGACAGGGGTGGTGGCTACACCTTC.

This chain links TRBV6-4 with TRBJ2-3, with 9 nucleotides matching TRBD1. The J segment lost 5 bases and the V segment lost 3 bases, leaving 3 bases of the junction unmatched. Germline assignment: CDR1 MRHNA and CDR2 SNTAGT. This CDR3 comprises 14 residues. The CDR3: CASSEATGGDTQYF. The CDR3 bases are TGTGCCAGCAGTGAAGCGACAGGGGGAGATACGCAGTATTTT.

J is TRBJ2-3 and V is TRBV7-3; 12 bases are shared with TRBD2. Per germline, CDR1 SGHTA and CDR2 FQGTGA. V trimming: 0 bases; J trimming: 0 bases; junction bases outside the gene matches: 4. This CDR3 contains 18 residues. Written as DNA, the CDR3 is TGTGCCAGCAGCTTAACGTCCGGACTAGCGGGGAGCACAGATACGCAGTATTTT. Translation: CASSLTSGLAGSTDTQYF.